What follows are 7 T cell receptor beta chains derived from one specimen sequenced in a study of cytomegalovirus exposure and HLA in healthy donors. 13 Jbeta primers and 60 Vbeta primers were used for the PCR. Repertoires were generated with immunoSEQ multiplex PCR, while TCRdb's copy carries only in-frame clones and drops some. The sample has over 100,000 clones, around three fifths seen once. Material for sequencing was PBMCs. These receptors all come from a woman in her forties in good health and CMV-seronegative.

This clone was seen a handful of times. V usage is TRBV4-2 and J usage is TRBJ1-3; 8 bases are shared with TRBD1. The CDR3 is 13 residues long. Trimming removed 4 bases from V and 10 bases from J; junction bases left unmatched: 6. The germline V gene has CDR1 LGHNA and CDR2 YNFKEQ. The CDR3, as DNA: TGTGCCAGCAGCCCAGGACAGGGAAGGACCATATATTTT. Its protein is CASSPGQGRTIYF.

This rearrangement joins TRBV4-3 to TRBJ1-1, with 7 bases lining up with TRBD1. V was clipped by 0 bases and J by 1 base; unmatched bases: 8. The CDR3 extends over 17 amino acids. Germline V lookup: CDR1 LGHNA, CDR2 YSLEER. The DNA for the CDR3 is TGCGCCAGCAGCCAAGACGTGCCTGACAGGGAGAACACTGAAGCTTTCTTT. It specifies CASSQDVPDRENTEAFF.

The chain employs TRBV6-1 and TRBJ2-6, with 9 bases matching TRBD1. CDR3 length equals 18 residues. J gave up 5 bases and V 4 bases, and 12 bases lay outside the gene matches. The germline CDR1 and CDR2 sequences are MNHNS and SASEGT. The CDR3 sequence is CASSASGTGRWRANVLTF. The CDR3, as DNA: TGTGCCAGCAGTGCCTCCGGGACAGGGCGGTGGAGGGCCAACGTCCTGACTTTC.

The chain combines TRBV4-2 with TRBJ2-7, with TRBD2 identical over 8 bases. The CDR3 has 15 residues. Germline loops: CDR1 LGHNA, CDR2 YNFKEQ. J was trimmed by 3 bases and V by 4 bases; bases with no gene match: 8. CDR3 in amino acids: CASSPEAGGHYEQYF. The CDR3 nucleotides read TGTGCCAGCAGCCCGGAGGCGGGGGGTCACTACGAGCAGTACTTC.

This clone was seen a single time. The V gene is TRBV27, the J gene TRBJ1-1; weak D call: TRBD1 (5 bases). CDR1 and CDR2 from the germline V gene are MNHEY and SMNVEV (reference sequence). The CDR3 consists of 14 residues. The ends were cut back, 7 bases at V and 5 bases at J, with 17 bases in the middle. CDR3 DNA sequence: TGTGCCAGCAAAGAAGGAGGGGCGGGAACTGAAGCTTTCTTT. It encodes CASKEGGAGTEAFF.

This clone was seen a handful of times. CDR3 region: CASSRTSGGADEQFF. The CDR3 DNA sequence: TGTGCCAGCAGTAGGACTAGCGGGGGGGCCGATGAGCAGTTCTTC. The gene calls are TRBV6-1 and TRBJ2-1, with 15 nucleotides matching TRBD2. The CDR3 loop spans 15 amino acids. The germline CDR1 and CDR2 sequences are MNHNS and SASEGT. Trimming at V came to 5 bases and at J to 8 bases, leaving 4 bases not matched to a gene.

This chain joins TRBV28 and TRBJ1-5; D gene uncertain. V was shortened by 5 bases and J by 7 bases, with 9 bases between the two germline ends. CDR1 and CDR2 (germline): MDHEN, SYDVKM. The CDR3 covers 12 residues. CDR3 sequence reads: CASSDASQPQHF. In DNA, the CDR3 is TGTGCCAGCAGTGATGCGAGCCAGCCCCAGCATTTT.